The clone carrying this T cell receptor (beta chain) was found a few times. No antigen is known for it. This record belongs to a study of T-cell reconstitution after alpha-beta-depleted transplantation in children. The study's findings and limits: Once a year had passed after transplant, T-cell counts and diversity came mostly from newly produced T cells.

The germline gives CDR1 SGHVS, CDR2 FQNEAQ. The CDR3 spans 14 residues. The germline V and J ends were trimmed by 1 base and 3 bases, with 10 bases remaining between them. Molecular barcoding with unique molecular identifiers was used for the TCRbeta library. MiXCR, run by TCRdb on the PCR reads, gives a single entry per CDR3 protein. Seen here are about 510,000 distinct CDR3 sequences, roughly an eighth observed once, and the top ten hold 14%. This sequence was found in a female patient aged 2-15 years who had a stem cell transplant for aplastic anemia, so the T cells may come from the graft donor. Sequencing was performed on PBMCs, mostly from graft donor cells, taken 180 days after TCRalphabeta/CD19-depleted stem cell transplant. V gene TRBV7-8 combines with J gene TRBJ2-7; no clear D gene. The CDR3 region is CASSLDGRNYEQYF. The CDR3 bases are TGTGCCAGCAGCTTAGACGGGCGGAACTACGAGCAGTACTTC.